This T cell receptor (beta chain) was identified during a study of technical replicates of blood from several donors. V lost 4 bases and J lost 1, with 16 bases in between. The CDR3 runs 16 residues. Germline CDR1 and CDR2: MNHNS and SASEGT. Repertoires were generated with immunoSEQ multiplex PCR, while TCRdb's copy carries only in-frame clones and drops some. The sample yields approximately 70,000 clones, 95% to 96% seen once. V and J are TRBV6-1 and TRBJ1-1; D is uncertain. Sequenced: T cells isolated from PBMCs. This clonotype was sampled from a human donor in good health. The DNA for the CDR3 is TGTGCCAGCAGTGGCTGGCCGGGAGGCGAGAACACTGAAGCTTTCTTT. Residues: CASSGWPGGENTEAFF.